Each of the 20 T cell receptor beta chains below was sequenced from the same sample in a study of T-cell reconstitution after alpha-beta-depleted transplantation in children. Preparation of the TCRbeta library used unique molecular identifiers. TCRdb re-called the PCR reads with MiXCR, one entry per CDR3 protein. The table lists roughly 500,000 distinct CDR3 sequences, approximately 12% of them singletons. The material was PBMCs from the stem cell graft donor, obtained from the stem cell graft. The receptor set was obtained from a human donor who donated a stem cell graft to a child with combined immunodeficiency.

This clonotype turned up a few times. The rearrangement uses TRBV2 and TRBJ2-1; D gene uncertain. This CDR3 comprises 15 residues. Per germline, CDR1 SNHLY and CDR2 FYNNEI. Between the trimmed V and J ends, which lost 3 bases and 0 bases, there was a span of 9 bases. The CDR3: CASSENRGSYNEQFF. CDR3 nucleotides: TGTGCCAGCAGTGAGAACAGAGGCTCCTACAATGAGCAGTTCTTC. Full variable domain (rest looked up from reference TRBV2 and TRBJ2-1): EPEVTQTPSHQVTQMGQEVILRCVPISNHLYFYWYRQILGQKVEFLVSFYNNEISEKSEIFDDQFSVERPDGSNFTLKIRSTKLEDSAMYFCASSENRGSYNEQFFGPGTRLTVL.

The table lists this clonotype with a few counts. The genes are TRBV6-5 and TRBJ1-1; TRBD1 matches at 9 bases. With 2 bases clipped from V and 10 bases from J, the junction kept 11 bases outside the gene matches. CDR1 MNHEY and CDR2 SVGAGI come from the germline V gene. CDR3 length equals 15 residues. This CDR3 reads CASSYVPGQGPGAFF. The CDR3 DNA is TGTGCCAGCAGTTACGTCCCGGGACAGGGACCGGGAGCTTTCTTT.

This clonotype was found many times. The chain carries TRBV29-1 and TRBJ2-1; D is ambiguous. CDR3 size: 11 residues. The ends were cut back, 7 bases at V and 9 bases at J, with 13 bases in the middle. Germline CDR1 reads SQVTM; CDR2 reads ANQGSEA. The CDR3 here is CSASEVGEQFF. The CDR3 DNA follows: TGCAGCGCCTCTGAGGTGGGTGAGCAGTTCTTC.

In its sample, this clonotype was seen a few times. The rearrangement joins TRBV12-3 or TRBV12-4 to TRBJ1-6, with TRBD1 identical over 7 bases. After removal of 7 bases from V and 12 bases from J, the junction contained 15 bases not matched to a gene. The CDR3 spans 15 residues. CDR3 nucleotides: TGTGCCAGCACGCGTGCCTCCGGGACAGCCGTACCCCTCCACTTT. This encodes CASTRASGTAVPLHF.

In this sample, this clonotype turned up a few times. The V call is TRBV7-3, the J call TRBJ2-7, with D possibly matching TRBD1 (6 bases). This CDR3 spans 15 amino acids. Looked up from germline, CDR1 is SGHTA and CDR2 is FQGTGA. V was pared by 3 bases and J by 2 bases, with 14 bases between. This CDR3 reads CASSFATGSAYEQYF. Written as DNA, the CDR3 is TGTGCCAGCAGCTTTGCGACAGGATCGGCCTACGAGCAGTACTTC. The full variable domain, with the rest looked up from reference TRBV7-3 and TRBJ2-7, is GAGVSQTPSNKVTEKGKYVELRCDPISGHTALYWYRQSLGQGPEFLIYFQGTGAADDSGLPNDRFFAVRPEGSVSTLKIQRTERGDSAVYLCASSFATGSAYEQYFGPGTRLTVT.

The sample holds a few counts of this clonotype. This chain uses TRBV12-3 or TRBV12-4 with TRBJ2-3; 9 bases align to TRBD1. Losses at the gene ends were 5 bases for V and 3 bases for J; bases not matched to a gene: 12. This CDR3 comprises 17 residues. This chain's CDR3 is CASSAQQGARGTDTQYF. The CDR3 DNA is TGTGCCAGCAGTGCTCAACAGGGGGCAAGGGGGACAGATACGCAGTATTTT.

This clonotype was seen only a few times. This CDR3 is CASSSDTNSYEQYF. The CDR3 DNA is TGTGCCAGCAGCTCTGACACAAACTCCTACGAGCAGTACTTC. The chain recombines TRBV7-8 with TRBJ2-7; D unresolved. CDR1 is SGHVS, CDR2 FQNEAQ, per germline. V was shortened by 4 bases and J by 0 bases, with 10 bases between the two germline ends. This CDR3 is built from 14 residues. Looking up the rest from reference TRBV7-8 and TRBJ2-7 gives the full variable domain: GAGVSQSPRYKVAKRGQDVALRCDPISGHVSLFWYQQALGQGPEFLTYFQNEAQLDKSGLPSDRFFAERPEGSVSTLKIQRTQQEDSAVYLCASSSDTNSYEQYFGPGTRLTVT.

The chain links TRBV6-1 to TRBJ2-7; 7 nucleotides line up with TRBD1. J was trimmed by 3 bases and V by 4 bases; bases with no gene match: 3. Germline V gene data show CDR1 as MNHNS and CDR2 as SASEGT. The CDR3 has 13 residues. The CDR3 nucleotides read TGTGCCAGCAGTGTGACAGGGAACTACGAGCAGTACTTC. Translation gives CASSVTGNYEQYF.

J is TRBJ2-3 and V is TRBV5-1; tentatively, D is TRBD2 (5 bases). V was clipped by 0 bases and J by 6 bases, with 20 bases between them. The germline V gene has CDR1 SGHRS and CDR2 YFSETQ. The CDR3 is made up of 17 amino acids. CDR3 bases: TGCGCCAGCAGCTTGGGTCTAGCTTCAAGAATCGGGGATACGCAGTATTTT. Translation gives CASSLGLASRIGDTQYF.

This clonotype came up many times. V usage is TRBV12-3 or TRBV12-4 and J usage is TRBJ2-7; 11 bases match TRBD2. The CDR3 loop spans 15 amino acids. V shed 6 bases, J shed 0 bases, and the junction held 4 bases outside the gene matches. The CDR3 is CASRPSGGPSYEQYF. The CDR3 DNA sequence: TGTGCCAGCAGGCCTAGCGGGGGGCCCTCCTACGAGCAGTACTTC.

This clonotype was recorded a few times. This chain connects TRBV5-6 to TRBJ2-1; 12 positions match TRBD2. The CDR3 sequence is 16 residues long. V trimming: 4 bases; J trimming: 4 bases; junction bases outside the gene matches: 6. The germline V gene has CDR1 SGHDT and CDR2 YYEEEE. CDR3 in amino acids: CASSIGLAGNYNEQFF. Here the CDR3 DNA reads TGTGCCAGCAGCATCGGACTAGCGGGAAATTACAATGAGCAGTTCTTC.

The CDR3 sequence: CASSRTLTDITDTQYF. CDR3 DNA: TGTGCCAGCAGCCGGACACTGACGGATATCACAGATACGCAGTATTTT. The chain couples TRBV7-2 to TRBJ2-3, with D tentatively TRBD1 (5 bases). Germline CDR1 reads SGHTA; CDR2 reads FQGNSA. The CDR3 runs to 16 residues. V shed 5 bases and J shed 2 bases, with 17 bases lying between them.

This clonotype was observed a handful of times. The chain couples TRBV12-3 or TRBV12-4 to TRBJ2-7, with D perhaps being TRBD1 or TRBD2 (7 bases each). Trimming removed 2 bases from V and 1 base from J, with 12 bases in between. This CDR3 has 15 amino acids. The CDR3 protein is CASSLRRGGSYEQYF. The CDR3 bases are TGTGCCAGCAGTTTACGCAGGGGGGGTTCCTACGAGCAGTACTTC.

As for this clonotype: Since a much larger clone is just one base distant, this may be a read error. The chain uses TRBV29-1 and TRBJ2-1; 11 bases agree with TRBD2. Germline V gene data show CDR1 as SQVTM and CDR2 as ANQGSEA. The CDR3 runs to 14 residues. J was trimmed by 4 bases and V by 6 bases; bases with no gene match: 5. The CDR3 DNA is TGCAGCGTGAGTACTAGCGGGGGATACAATGAGCAGTTCTTC. It yields the protein CSVSTSGGYNEQFF.

The DNA for the CDR3 is TGCGCCAGCAGCTGGATACTAAACAATGAGCAGTTCTTC. Amino acid sequence: CASSWILNNEQFF. V is TRBV5-1 and J is TRBJ2-1, with no clear D. CDR3 length equals 13 residues. The germline V gene has CDR1 SGHRS and CDR2 YFSETQ. Trimming left V 3 bases short and J 5 bases short, with 9 bases between.

This clonotype was recorded a few times. The rearrangement joins TRBV27 to TRBJ2-7, with D perhaps TRBD1 (6 bases). Per the germline V gene, CDR1 is MNHEY and CDR2 is SMNVEV (reference sequence). Trimming shortened V by 6 bases and J by 3 bases, and 15 bases separated the two germline ends. This CDR3 has 14 residues. CDR3 sequence (DNA): TGTGCCAGCAGCCCCTGGGGGACACGCTACGAGCAGTACTTC. It codes for CASSPWGTRYEQYF.

This clonotype was observed a handful of times. This rearrangement joins TRBV7-9 to TRBJ1-4; TRBD1 aligns across 11 bases. This CDR3 is built from 15 residues. Germline loops: CDR1 SEHNR, CDR2 FQNEAQ (reference sequence). V was pared by 6 bases and J by 6 bases, with 6 bases of the junction left unmatched. This CDR3 is CASRPRTGGDEKLFF. The CDR3 nucleotides are TGTGCCAGCAGACCAAGGACAGGGGGCGATGAAAAACTGTTTTTT.

The V call is TRBV12-3 or TRBV12-4, the J call TRBJ2-5, with 14 nucleotides matching TRBD2. The CDR3 totals 16 residues. The ends lost 3 bases at V and 5 bases at J; junction bases unmatched: 5. CDR3 sequence reads: CASSFRLAGGRETQYF. The CDR3 DNA follows: TGTGCCAGCAGTTTCCGACTAGCGGGGGGGCGGGAGACCCAGTACTTC.

In its sample, this clonotype was seen many times. CDR3 nucleotides: TGCAGTGCTAGACTAGCGGGAGACACCGGGGAGCTGTTTTTT. This encodes CSARLAGDTGELFF. V gene TRBV20-1 combines with J gene TRBJ2-2, with 10 bases lining up with TRBD2. Germline lookup yields CDR1 DFQATT and CDR2 SNEGSKA (reference sequence). J was trimmed by 3 bases and V by 2 bases; bases with no gene match: 0. This CDR3 has 14 residues.

As to this clonotype: A much larger clone differs by one base, so this may be a read error. This rearrangement joins TRBV6-1 to TRBJ2-5; D gene unclear. Looked up from germline, CDR1 is MNHNS and CDR2 is SASEGT. This CDR3 has 14 amino acids. Trimming cost V 2 bases and J 0 bases, with 7 bases left between them. CDR3 in DNA: TGTGCCAGCAGTGAACGATGGTACCAAGAGACCCAGTACTTC. The encoded protein is CASSERWYQETQYF.